The clone carrying this TCR beta chain was found many times. Antigen unknown. This sample is drawn from a study of type 1 and type 2 diabetes patients. In the study overall: Magnetic bead positive selection isolated CD4+ or CD8+ T cells from PBMCs.

The study's findings and limits: Some HECs seen only in T1D might also appear in more T2D or control samples. Type 2 diabetes and control V and J usage correlated highly, around 0.97.

Trimming cost V 3 bases and J 2 bases, with 11 bases left between them. This CDR3 comprises 14 residues. Germline V CDR1 and CDR2: ENHRY, SYGVKD. PCR was run on genomic DNA. The TCR beta CDR3 region was amplified using 30 forward and 13 reverse primers. TCRdb analysed the multiplex PCR reads with MiXCR anew, one entry per CDR3 protein. The table has a few hundred thousand distinct CDR3 sequences, 45% to 60% seen once; the top ten hold approximately 13%. Peripheral blood, roughly 9.1 milliliters per participant, was collected. The receptor was derived from a man younger than 30 with type 2 diabetes. This chain uses TRBV10-3 with TRBJ2-7; D gene uncertain. The sequenced sample was peripheral blood mononuclear cells (PBMCs). The CDR3: CAISEGKETYEQYF. CDR3 bases: TGTGCCATCAGTGAAGGGAAGGAAACCTACGAGCAGTACTTC.